Listed below are T cell receptor beta chains from one sample, sequenced in a study of blood T cell repertoires in COVID-19. The data were produced by immunoSEQ multiplex PCR, yet TCRdb's version contains in-frame clones alone and is incomplete. The sample yields more than 95,000 clones, roughly 80% seen once. Source material: peripheral blood. Source of these receptors: a woman between 65 and 79 years old with acute or convalescent COVID-19. Each CDR3 is given without its conserved first and last residue. The size field is filled for only some rows; it gives once, few, many or a size class.

j_gene: TRBJ2-2
v_gene: TRBV5-4
abundance: -
CDR3aa: ASSLSRDSGNTGELF

j_gene: TRBJ2-7
v_gene: TRBV19
abundance: -
CDR3aa: ASSMGTVDGLAGYEQY

j_gene: TRBJ2-7
v_gene: TRBV9
abundance: -
CDR3aa: ASSVRSESYEQY

j_gene: TRBJ2-3
v_gene: TRBV28
abundance: -
CDR3aa: ASSFSASEGRDTQY

j_gene: TRBJ2-1
v_gene: TRBV6-6
abundance: -
CDR3aa: ASRLTSGDYNEQF

j_gene: TRBJ2-2
v_gene: TRBV3-1/TRBV3-2
abundance: -
CDR3aa: ASSSQGTGELF

j_gene: TRBJ2-3
v_gene: TRBV9
abundance: -
CDR3aa: ASSVGPFLTGGGLTDTQY

j_gene: TRBJ2-7
v_gene: TRBV7-6
abundance: -
CDR3aa: ASSLASGGQY

j_gene: TRBJ2-2
v_gene: TRBV5-1
abundance: -
CDR3aa: ASSLGGGAEYGELF

j_gene: TRBJ2-7
v_gene: TRBV28
abundance: few
CDR3aa: ASSSSGTSSHEQY

j_gene: TRBJ2-5
v_gene: TRBV19
abundance: -
CDR3aa: ASTAGTEETQY

j_gene: TRBJ2-5
v_gene: TRBV6-2/TRBV6-3
abundance: -
CDR3aa: ASSYSLAGVGETQY

j_gene: TRBJ2-5
v_gene: TRBV4-3
abundance: -
CDR3aa: ASSQDRTRGGQETQY

j_gene: TRBJ1-4
v_gene: TRBV6-5
abundance: -
CDR3aa: ASSRDRDEKLF

j_gene: TRBJ2-1
v_gene: TRBV12-5
abundance: once
CDR3aa: ASGSGTRYNEQF

j_gene: TRBJ1-1
v_gene: TRBV19
abundance: -
CDR3aa: ASSIATGGFTEAF

j_gene: TRBJ1-4
v_gene: TRBV7-6
abundance: -
CDR3aa: ASSLSGTGSEKLF

j_gene: TRBJ2-7
v_gene: TRBV2
abundance: few
CDR3aa: ASSVNSGYEQY

j_gene: TRBJ2-7
v_gene: TRBV15
abundance: -
CDR3aa: ATSRGGTGTYEQY

j_gene: TRBJ1-6
v_gene: TRBV6-5
abundance: few
CDR3aa: ASRDRQAYNSPLH

j_gene: TRBJ2-7
v_gene: TRBV7-2
abundance: -
CDR3aa: ASSLGASGSTSPYEQY

j_gene: TRBJ1-2
v_gene: TRBV2
abundance: -
CDR3aa: ASSESTGGIYGYT

j_gene: TRBJ2-3
v_gene: TRBV28
abundance: -
CDR3aa: ASSVGTSGRVDTQY

j_gene: TRBJ1-2
v_gene: TRBV18
abundance: -
CDR3aa: ASSPPRQGPFYGYT

j_gene: TRBJ2-7
v_gene: TRBV2
abundance: few
CDR3aa: ASRDSYEQY

j_gene: TRBJ1-3
v_gene: TRBV5-1
abundance: -
CDR3aa: ASSLTGAGNTIY

j_gene: TRBJ2-1
v_gene: TRBV5-1
abundance: -
CDR3aa: ASSLRDRGYNEQF

j_gene: TRBJ1-2
v_gene: TRBV29-1
abundance: -
CDR3aa: SVFSLYGYT

j_gene: TRBJ1-2
v_gene: TRBV30
abundance: -
CDR3aa: AWRQGVETYGYT

j_gene: TRBJ2-7
v_gene: TRBV7-9
abundance: -
CDR3aa: ASSTSRLTDSYEQY

j_gene: TRBJ1-2
v_gene: TRBV2
abundance: -
CDR3aa: ASSEGNGELYGYT

j_gene: TRBJ1-1
v_gene: TRBV19
abundance: -
CDR3aa: ASSSWGTANTEAF

j_gene: TRBJ2-1
v_gene: TRBV27
abundance: -
CDR3aa: ASRMVRLAGEQF

j_gene: TRBJ1-6
v_gene: TRBV9
abundance: -
CDR3aa: ASSVRGEYNSPLH

j_gene: TRBJ1-2
v_gene: TRBV19
abundance: once
CDR3aa: ASKTGGTNYGYT

j_gene: TRBJ1-2
v_gene: TRBV7-9
abundance: -
CDR3aa: ASSPPRTGLHGYT

j_gene: TRBJ2-3
v_gene: TRBV3-1/TRBV3-2
abundance: -
CDR3aa: ASSQDRVSGASLSTDTQY

j_gene: TRBJ1-1
v_gene: TRBV19
abundance: -
CDR3aa: ASSRTGMNTEAF

j_gene: TRBJ2-5
v_gene: TRBV3-1/TRBV3-2
abundance: -
CDR3aa: ASSPLHRYQETQY

j_gene: TRBJ2-7
v_gene: TRBV4-3
abundance: -
CDR3aa: ASSQGGASYEQY

j_gene: TRBJ1-2
v_gene: TRBV5-1
abundance: -
CDR3aa: ASSLAGTGGGYT

j_gene: TRBJ2-7
v_gene: TRBV15
abundance: -
CDR3aa: ATSVSGNYEQY

j_gene: TRBJ2-3
v_gene: TRBV20-1
abundance: once
CDR3aa: SASQDTDTQY

j_gene: TRBJ2-7
v_gene: TRBV5-1
abundance: once
CDR3aa: ASRTGNEQY

j_gene: TRBJ2-1
v_gene: TRBV27
abundance: -
CDR3aa: ASSPATGSYNEQF

j_gene: TRBJ1-2
v_gene: TRBV9
abundance: few
CDR3aa: ASSAGRANYGYT

j_gene: TRBJ2-5
v_gene: TRBV7-7
abundance: -
CDR3aa: ASSRGAAGGAETQY

j_gene: TRBJ1-2
v_gene: TRBV7-9
abundance: -
CDR3aa: ASSSTGMANYGYT

j_gene: TRBJ2-1
v_gene: TRBV6-2/TRBV6-3
abundance: few
CDR3aa: ASSLRQREYNEQF

j_gene: TRBJ1-2
v_gene: TRBV5-1
abundance: few
CDR3aa: ASSLGQGAGYT

j_gene: TRBJ1-2
v_gene: TRBV9
abundance: -
CDR3aa: ASSVGTGTESGYT

j_gene: TRBJ2-1
v_gene: TRBV5-1
abundance: -
CDR3aa: ASSFSGTSYNEQF

j_gene: TRBJ1-2
v_gene: TRBV3-1/TRBV3-2
abundance: -
CDR3aa: ASSRRDNSDGYT